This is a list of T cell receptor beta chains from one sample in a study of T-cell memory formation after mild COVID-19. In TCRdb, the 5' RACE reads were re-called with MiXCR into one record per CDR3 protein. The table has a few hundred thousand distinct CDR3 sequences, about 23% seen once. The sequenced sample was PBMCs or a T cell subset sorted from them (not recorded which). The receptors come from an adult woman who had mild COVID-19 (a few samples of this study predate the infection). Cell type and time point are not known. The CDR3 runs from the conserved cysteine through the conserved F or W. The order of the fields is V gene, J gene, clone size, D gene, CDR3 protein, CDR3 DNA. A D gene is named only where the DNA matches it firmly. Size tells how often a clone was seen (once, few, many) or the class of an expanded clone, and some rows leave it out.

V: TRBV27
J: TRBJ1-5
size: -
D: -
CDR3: CASSYDANSNQPQHF
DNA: TGTGCCAGCAGTTATGATGCGAATAGCAATCAGCCCCAGCATTTT

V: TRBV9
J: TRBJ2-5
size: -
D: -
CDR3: CASSVNSAEIKTQYF
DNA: TGTGCCAGCAGCGTCAACTCCGCGGAGATAAAGACCCAGTACTTC

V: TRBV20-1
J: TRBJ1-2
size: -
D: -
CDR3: CSASRGDGYTF
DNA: TGCAGTGCTAGTCGGGGGGATGGCTACACCTTC

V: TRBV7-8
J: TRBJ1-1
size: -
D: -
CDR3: CASSLEGGAYTEAFF
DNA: TGTGCCAGCAGCTTAGAGGGGGGGGCGTACACTGAAGCTTTCTTT

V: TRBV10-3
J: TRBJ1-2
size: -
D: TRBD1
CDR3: CAISAAGTGGGYGYTF
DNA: TGTGCCATCAGTGCTGCCGGGACAGGGGGCGGCTATGGCTACACCTTC

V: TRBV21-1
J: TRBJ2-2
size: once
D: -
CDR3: CAPHLEDGERTGELFF
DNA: TGTGCCCCCCACCTGGAGGACGGAGAGCGCACCGGGGAGCTGTTTTTT

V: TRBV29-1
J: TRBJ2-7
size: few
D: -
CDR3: CSARQEYEQYF
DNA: TGCAGCGCCAGACAGGAGTACGAGCAGTACTTC

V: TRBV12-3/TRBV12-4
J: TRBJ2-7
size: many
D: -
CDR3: CASSFQDSYEQYF
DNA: TGTGCCAGCAGTTTTCAGGACAGCTACGAGCAGTACTTC

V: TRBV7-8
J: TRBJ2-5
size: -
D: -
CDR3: CASSLGGLVTQYF
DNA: TGTGCCAGCAGCTTAGGAGGGTTGGTGACCCAGTACTTC

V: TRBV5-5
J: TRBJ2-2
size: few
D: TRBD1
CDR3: CASSFWTGLGGELFF
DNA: TGTGCCAGCAGCTTTTGGACAGGTTTAGGCGGGGAGCTGTTTTTT

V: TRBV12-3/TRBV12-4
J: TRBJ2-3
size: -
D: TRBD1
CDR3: CASRQGVPTDTQYF
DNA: TGTGCCAGCAGACAGGGGGTTCCCACAGATACGCAGTATTTT

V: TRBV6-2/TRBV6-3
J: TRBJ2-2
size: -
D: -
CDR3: CASSPGASHGELFF
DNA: TGTGCCAGCAGCCCCGGGGCGTCACACGGGGAGCTGTTTTTT

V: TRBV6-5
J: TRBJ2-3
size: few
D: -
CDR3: CASRRAGPRNTDTQYF
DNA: TGTGCCAGCAGGCGGGCAGGCCCAAGAAACACAGATACGCAGTATTTT

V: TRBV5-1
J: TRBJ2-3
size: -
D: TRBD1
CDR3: CASSVGTGDTDTQYF
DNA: TGCGCCAGCAGCGTAGGGACAGGTGACACAGATACGCAGTATTTT

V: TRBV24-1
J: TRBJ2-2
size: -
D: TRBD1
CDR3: CATSETDRAKNTGELFF
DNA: TGTGCCACCAGTGAAACGGACAGGGCTAAGAACACCGGGGAGCTGTTTTTT

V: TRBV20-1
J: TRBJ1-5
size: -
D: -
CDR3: CSARAGTDNQPQHF
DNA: TGCAGTGCTAGAGCCGGGACCGATAATCAGCCCCAGCATTTT

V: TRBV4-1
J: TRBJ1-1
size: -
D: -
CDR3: CASSHDGGASFEAFF
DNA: TGCGCCAGCAGCCACGACGGGGGGGCGTCGTTTGAAGCTTTCTTT

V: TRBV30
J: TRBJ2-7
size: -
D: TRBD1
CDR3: CAGDRDAYEQYF
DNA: TGTGCCGGGGACAGGGACGCCTACGAGCAGTACTTC

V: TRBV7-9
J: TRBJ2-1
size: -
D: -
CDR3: CASTTPRVVYNEQFF
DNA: TGTGCCAGCACCACCCCGAGAGTGGTCTACAATGAGCAGTTCTTC

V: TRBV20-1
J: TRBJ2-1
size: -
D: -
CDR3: CSAKGLAHPYNEQFF
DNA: TGCAGTGCTAAGGGGCTAGCGCATCCCTACAATGAGCAGTTCTTC

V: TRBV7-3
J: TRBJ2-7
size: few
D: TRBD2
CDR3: CASSLTSGSTMHSVEQYF
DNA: TGTGCCAGCAGCTTGACTAGCGGGAGTACCATGCACTCGGTGGAGCAGTACTTC

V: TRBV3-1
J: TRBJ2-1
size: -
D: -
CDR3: CASSQDPSSDEQFF
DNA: TGTGCCAGCAGCCAAGACCCTAGCTCGGATGAGCAGTTCTTC

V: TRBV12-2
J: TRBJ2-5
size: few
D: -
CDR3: CASRFPTGGETQYF
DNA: TGTGCAAGTCGCTTCCCGACAGGTGGGGAGACCCAGTACTTC

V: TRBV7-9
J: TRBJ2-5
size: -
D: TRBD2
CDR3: CASSSNRLAGYQETQYF
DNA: TGTGCCAGCAGCTCTAACAGACTAGCGGGCTACCAAGAGACCCAGTACTTC

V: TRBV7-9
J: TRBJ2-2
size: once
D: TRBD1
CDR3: CASSRIPGQGTIGELFF
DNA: TGTGCCAGCAGCCGTATACCGGGACAGGGGACCATCGGGGAGCTGTTTTTT

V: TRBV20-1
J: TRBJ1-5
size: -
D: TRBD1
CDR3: CSAGQGASNQPQHF
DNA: TGCAGTGCTGGACAGGGGGCAAGCAATCAGCCCCAGCATTTT

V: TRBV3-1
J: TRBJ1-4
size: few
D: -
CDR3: CASSQAGEKLFF
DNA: TGTGCCAGCAGCCAAGCAGGTGAAAAACTGTTTTTT

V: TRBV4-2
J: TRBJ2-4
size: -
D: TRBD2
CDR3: CASSQLRTSSKNIQYF
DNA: TGTGCCAGCAGCCAACTTCGGACTAGCTCCAAAAACATTCAGTACTTC

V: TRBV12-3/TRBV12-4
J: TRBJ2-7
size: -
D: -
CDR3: CASSLLLGSNEQYF
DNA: TGTGCCAGCAGTTTGCTTCTGGGGAGTAACGAGCAGTACTTC

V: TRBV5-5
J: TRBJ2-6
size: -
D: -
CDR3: CASGGAVGANVLTF
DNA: TGTGCCAGCGGCGGGGCGGTGGGGGCCAACGTCCTGACTTTC

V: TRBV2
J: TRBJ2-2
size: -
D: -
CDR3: CASKAIVNTGELFF
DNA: TGTGCCAGCAAGGCGATCGTGAACACCGGGGAGCTGTTTTTT

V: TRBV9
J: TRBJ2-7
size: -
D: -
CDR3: CASSVEGRAYEQYF
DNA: TGTGCCAGCAGCGTAGAAGGCAGGGCCTACGAGCAGTACTTC

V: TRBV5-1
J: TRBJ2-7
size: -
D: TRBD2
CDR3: CASSPGLLAGGYEQYF
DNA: TGCGCCAGCAGCCCTGGGTTATTAGCGGGGGGATACGAGCAGTACTTC

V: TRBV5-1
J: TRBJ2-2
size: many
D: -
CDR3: CASSLGPTRKNTGELFF
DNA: TGCGCCAGCAGCTTGGGGCCGACGCGGAAGAACACCGGGGAGCTGTTTTTT

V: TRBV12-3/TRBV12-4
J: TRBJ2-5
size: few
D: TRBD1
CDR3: CASSSPEGAQETQYF
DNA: TGTGCCAGCAGTTCCCCAGAGGGGGCCCAAGAGACCCAGTACTTC

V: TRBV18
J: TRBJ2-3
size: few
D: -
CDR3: CASSPDYLTDTQYF
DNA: TGTGCCAGCTCCCCAGACTACCTCACAGATACGCAGTATTTT

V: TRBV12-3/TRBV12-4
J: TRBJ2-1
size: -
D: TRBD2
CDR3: CASSSARVAGGHNEQFF
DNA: TGTGCCAGCAGTTCTGCTCGGGTAGCGGGGGGCCACAATGAGCAGTTCTTC

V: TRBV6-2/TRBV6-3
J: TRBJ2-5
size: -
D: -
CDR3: CASSWWGARETQYF
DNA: TGTGCCAGCAGTTGGTGGGGGGCTCGGGAGACCCAGTACTTC

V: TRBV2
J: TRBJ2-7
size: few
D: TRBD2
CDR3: CASSRGGSSSSYEQYF
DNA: TGTGCCAGCAGCCGGGGAGGGAGTTCGAGCTCCTACGAGCAGTACTTC

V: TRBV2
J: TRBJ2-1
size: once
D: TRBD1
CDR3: CASSGDRGTYNEQFF
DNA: TGTGCCAGCAGTGGGGACAGGGGAACCTACAATGAGCAGTTCTTC

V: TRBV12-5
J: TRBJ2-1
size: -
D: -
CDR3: CASGFSLARNNEQFF
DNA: TGTGCTAGTGGTTTTAGCCTAGCGAGGAACAATGAGCAGTTCTTC